One and the same sample provided the 6 T cell receptor beta chains below, sequenced in a study of CXCR3-negative and CXCR3-positive naive CD8 T cells. All TRB cDNA libraries came from 5' RACE performed with UMI labels. TCRdb reprocessed the 5' RACE reads, keeping one entry per CDR3 protein, no DNA. The sample has about 94,000 distinct CDR3 sequences. Notes on the study in general: Researchers report that CXCR3-positive naive cells carry more hydrophobic TRB CDR3s than CXCR3-negative naive cells.

What these receptors recognize is not known. The material sequenced was naive CXCR3+ CD8+ T cells from blood. Subset of the sample: CD45RO-CCR7+CD27+CD95- naive CD8+ T cells expressing CXCR3 (TNR3+). Source of these receptors: a human donor in good health. Some clones in this sample may be carry-over from other donors' samples.

This rearrangement joins TRBV9 to TRBJ2-1; TCRdb's D gene call, TRBD1, goes unchecked for lack of DNA. The CDR3 extends over 17 amino acids. The V gene's germline CDR1 is SGDLS and CDR2 YYNGEE. The CDR3 region is CASSVYGTNPTYNEQFF.

This chain uses TRBV28 with TRBJ2-5. The CDR3 contains 12 residues. CDR1 and CDR2 from the germline V gene are MDHEN and SYDVKM. CDR3 region: CASSLTQETQYF.

The chain links TRBV9 to TRBJ2-5; absent DNA, TCRdb's TRBD1 call cannot be checked. The CDR3 totals 15 residues. Germline-derived CDR1 and CDR2 are SGDLS and YYNGEE. The CDR3 is CASSVSGTGDETQYF.

V gene TRBV7-9 combines with J gene TRBJ2-5; TCRdb proposes TRBD1, but this gene call is untestable without DNA. The CDR3 extends over 14 amino acids. In germline, CDR1 is SEHNR, CDR2 FQNEAQ (reference sequence). Here the CDR3 reads CASSLGQGQETQYF.

The genes are TRBV28 and TRBJ2-5; there is no DNA to check the TCRdb D call of TRBD2. CDR3 length equals 13 residues. Germline CDR1 reads MDHEN; CDR2 reads SYDVKM. The CDR3 loop is CASSLYGGETQYF.

V and J are TRBV7-9 and TRBJ1-2. The CDR3 consists of 15 residues. Looked up from germline, CDR1 is SEHNR and CDR2 is FQNEAQ (reference sequence). CDR3: CASSLGPETNYGYTF.